Below, 21 T cell receptor beta chains from the same sample are listed, as sequenced in a study of identical twins. TCRdb recomputed calls from the 5' RACE reads with MiXCR, one row per CDR3 protein. The repertoire holds about 530,000 distinct CDR3 sequences, with around 15% as singletons. The sample was also reused in another study, on yellow fever vaccine responses in identical twins.

What was sequenced was CD4+ T cells sorted from blood. The origin of the receptors is a woman younger than 30 in good health.

This clonotype occurred many times. V is TRBV9 and J is TRBJ1-1; D gene unclear. CDR3 length equals 15 residues. CDR1 is SGDLS and CDR2 is YYNGEE in the germline V gene. Trimming cost V 0 bases and J 5 bases, with 14 bases left between them. CDR3 coding DNA: TGTGCCAGCAGCGTAGTGGTCGGGGATGGGACTGAAGCTTTCTTT. This gives the protein CASSVVVGDGTEAFF.

The gene calls are TRBV5-1 and TRBJ2-1; D is perhaps TRBD1 (6 bases). This CDR3 has 14 amino acids. Germline assignment: CDR1 SGHRS and CDR2 YFSETQ. Deletions cut 0 bases from V and 7 bases from J, with 11 bases between. CDR3 amino acids: CASSLGQGWNEQFF. The CDR3 DNA is TGCGCCAGCAGCTTGGGGCAGGGGTGGAATGAGCAGTTCTTC.

This clonotype has just a few counts. The chain is built from TRBV20-1 and TRBJ1-2; weak D call: TRBD1 (6 bases). V was clipped by 8 bases and J by 1 base, with 14 bases between them. This CDR3 has 13 residues. Germline V gives CDR1 DFQATT, CDR2 SNEGSKA (reference sequence). The CDR3 DNA is TGCAGTCCCCGAGGGGGATTTAACTATGGCTACACCTTC. Protein sequence: CSPRGGFNYGYTF.

Concerning this clonotype: Possible read error: a much larger clone is one base away. The chain has TRBV4-1 and TRBJ2-3; D unclear. The CDR3 runs to 16 residues. Per the germline V gene, CDR1 is MGHRA and CDR2 is YSYEKL. CDR3 protein: CASSQAGRTLADTHYF. For the CDR3, the DNA is TGCGCCAGCAGCCAAGCGGGCAGAACTCTGGCAGATACGCACTATTTT.

The chain recombines TRBV7-8 with TRBJ1-4; possibly TRBD1 for D (5 bases). V lost 0 bases to trimming and J lost 8 bases, with 13 bases between them. The CDR3 spans 15 residues. Germline lookup yields CDR1 SGHVS and CDR2 FQNEAQ. The CDR3: CASSLALTGREKLFF. Here the CDR3 DNA reads TGTGCCAGCAGCTTAGCGCTAACAGGACGGGAAAAACTGTTTTTT. The variable domain in full, with the rest retrieved from reference TRBV7-8 and TRBJ1-4, is GAGVSQSPRYKVAKRGQDVALRCDPISGHVSLFWYQQALGQGPEFLTYFQNEAQLDKSGLPSDRFFAERPEGSVSTLKIQRTQQEDSAVYLCASSLALTGREKLFFGSGTQLSVL.

This clonotype was counted at least ten times. The chain carries TRBV7-2 and TRBJ2-2, with a possible D match to TRBD2 (6 bases). CDR1 is SGHTA, CDR2 FQGNSA, per germline. The CDR3 covers 14 residues. The V gene lost 3 bases and the J gene lost 4 bases, with 9 bases spanning the gap. CDR3 nucleotide sequence: TGTGCCAGCAGCTTTGGCGGGGCCACCGGGGAGCTGTTTTTT. Its protein product is CASSFGGATGELFF.

Only a few counts were recorded for this clonotype. This chain connects TRBV12-3 or TRBV12-4 to TRBJ2-2; 9 nucleotides align to TRBD2. With V trimmed by 7 bases and J by 4 bases, 4 bases remained unmatched. CDR3 length equals 14 residues. CDR3 region: CASTTAGGTGELFF. CDR3 coding DNA: TGTGCCAGCACCACAGCGGGGGGCACCGGGGAGCTGTTTTTT.

The V and J genes are TRBV5-4 and TRBJ2-1; 9 positions match TRBD2. CDR1 is SGHNT and CDR2 is YYREEE in the germline V gene (reference sequence). The CDR3 covers 15 residues. Unmatched junction bases numbered 11, after V lost 4 bases and J lost 9 bases. As DNA, the CDR3 is TGTGCCAGCAGCGCTATCACGCGGGAGGGGGGTGAGCAGTTCTTC. Residues: CASSAITREGGEQFF.

This rearrangement joins TRBV7-9 to TRBJ1-1; 8 positions agree with TRBD1. The length of the CDR3 is 15 residues. Losses at the gene ends were 5 bases for V and 0 bases for J; bases not matched to a gene: 5. Germline CDR1 SEHNR, CDR2 FQNEAQ (reference sequence). CDR3 residues: CASSKQGGMNTEAFF. In DNA form, the CDR3 reads TGTGCCAGCAGCAAACAGGGGGGGATGAACACTGAAGCTTTCTTT.

This chain links TRBV11-2 with TRBJ2-5, with D tentatively TRBD1 (6 bases). CDR1 is SGHAT, CDR2 FQNNGV, per germline. V was cut by 2 bases and J by 5 bases, with 18 bases left in between. The CDR3 spans 16 residues. The CDR3 loop is CASSLRAGAYGETQYF. CDR3 sequence (DNA): TGTGCCAGCAGCTTAAGGGCAGGGGCTTATGGGGAGACCCAGTACTTC.

This clonotype was seen only a few times. This chain connects TRBV5-1 to TRBJ2-5, with TRBD2 matching over 10 bases. The CDR3 spans 15 residues. J lost 5 bases, V lost 5 bases, and 9 bases had no gene match. CDR1 and CDR2 from the germline V gene are SGHRS and YFSETQ. The CDR3 DNA follows: TGCGCCAGCAGATCCGGGACTAGCGTTGTGGAGACCCAGTACTTC. It yields the protein CASRSGTSVVETQYF. Drawing the rest from reference TRBV5-1 and TRBJ2-5, the complete variable domain is KAGVTQTPRYLIKTRGQQVTLSCSPISGHRSVSWYQQTPGQGLQFLFEYFSETQRNKGNFPGRFSGRQFSNSRSEMNVSTLELGDSALYLCASRSGTSVVETQYFGPGTRLLVL.

This clonotype was seen a few times. The chain combines TRBV18 with TRBJ2-5; 7 nucleotides align to TRBD1. The germline gives CDR1 KGHSH, CDR2 LQKENI. V lost 4 bases and J lost 0; bases outside the gene matches: 2. The CDR3 sequence is 14 residues long. This chain's CDR3 is CASSQGTDQETQYF. CDR3 DNA: TGTGCCAGCTCACAGGGGACAGACCAAGAGACCCAGTACTTC.

The genes are TRBV7-9 and TRBJ2-5; 8 nucleotides align to TRBD2. Trimming cost V 2 bases and J 5 bases; bases outside gene matches: 4. The germline gives CDR1 SEHNR, CDR2 FQNEAQ (reference sequence). The CDR3 covers 14 residues. CDR3 amino acids: CASSLQAGVETQYF. The CDR3 coding sequence is TGTGCCAGCAGCTTACAAGCGGGGGTGGAGACCCAGTACTTC.

The rearrangement links TRBV3-1 to TRBJ2-1, with D possibly being TRBD1 (5 bases). The CDR3 spans 12 residues. Germline assignment: CDR1 LGHDT and CDR2 YNNKEL (reference sequence). V was trimmed by 2 bases and J by 8 bases, leaving 7 bases between them. In nucleotides, the CDR3 is TGTGCCAGCAGCCAACAGGGTTATGAGCAGTTCTTC. As protein: CASSQQGYEQFF.

This chain links TRBV27 with TRBJ2-5; D ambiguous. With 0 bases removed from V and 5 bases from J, the gap between germline ends came to 13 bases. Germline CDR1 and CDR2: MNHEY and SMNVEV (reference sequence). The CDR3 has 15 residues. The chain's CDR3 is CASSLSGGARETQYF. Written as DNA, the CDR3 is TGTGCCAGCAGTTTATCTGGCGGCGCCCGTGAGACCCAGTACTTC.

This clonotype was counted between two and nine times. The chain recombines TRBV5-1 with TRBJ2-1, with 10 nucleotides matching TRBD1. The CDR3 runs 15 residues. From germline, CDR1 is SGHRS and CDR2 YFSETQ. Losses at the gene ends were 2 bases for V and 5 bases for J; bases not matched to a gene: 4. CDR3 residues: CASSLRTGGNNEQFF. Here the CDR3 DNA reads TGCGCCAGCAGCTTAAGGACAGGGGGAAACAATGAGCAGTTCTTC.

This clonotype was seen repeatedly, ten times or more. The genes are TRBV5-1 and TRBJ2-1; D perhaps matches TRBD2 (5 bases). This CDR3 is 15 amino acids long. From germline, CDR1 is SGHRS and CDR2 YFSETQ. Trimming took off 5 bases at V and 0 bases at J, with 12 bases between the two ends. CDR3 sequence (DNA): TGCGCCAGCAGTCGGGGTGGCGGCTCCTACAATGAGCAGTTCTTC. Amino acids: CASSRGGGSYNEQFF. Drawing the rest from reference TRBV5-1 and TRBJ2-1, the complete variable domain is KAGVTQTPRYLIKTRGQQVTLSCSPISGHRSVSWYQQTPGQGLQFLFEYFSETQRNKGNFPGRFSGRQFSNSRSEMNVSTLELGDSALYLCASSRGGGSYNEQFFGPGTRLTVL.

The V call is TRBV20-1, the J call TRBJ2-1; unclear D gene. Germline-derived CDR1 and CDR2 are DFQATT and SNEGSKA (reference sequence). V was pared by 0 bases and J by 4 bases, with 7 bases between. The CDR3 contains 13 residues. CDR3 nucleotides: TGCAGTGCTAGAGATGGCCAATACAATGAGCAGTTCTTC. Its translation is CSARDGQYNEQFF.

The rearrangement uses TRBV9 and TRBJ2-2; D is unclear. V shed 0 bases and J shed 1 base, with 4 bases lying between them. CDR1 is SGDLS and CDR2 is YYNGEE in the germline V gene. The CDR3 length is 14 residues. As DNA, the CDR3 is TGTGCCAGCAGCGTAGTAGAGAACACCGGGGAGCTGTTTTTT. This translates into CASSVVENTGELFF. Filled out from reference TRBV9 and TRBJ2-2, the complete variable domain reads DSGVTQTPKHLITATGQRVTLRCSPRSGDLSVYWYQQSLDQGLQFLIQYYNGEERAKGNILERFSAQQFPDLHSELNLSSLELGDSALYFCASSVVENTGELFFGEGSRLTVL.

V gene TRBV20-1 combines with J gene TRBJ2-1; TRBD1 agrees at 8 bases. This CDR3 is built from 16 residues. J lost 4 bases, V lost 0 bases, and 8 bases had no gene match. Germline CDR1 and CDR2: DFQATT and SNEGSKA (reference sequence). Written as DNA, the CDR3 is TGCAGTGCTAGAGAGGAGACAGGGGAGATTTACAATGAGCAGTTCTTC. Translating it yields CSAREETGEIYNEQFF.

This clonotype has only a few counts. The gene calls are TRBV9 and TRBJ1-6, with 10 bases lining up with TRBD1. Germline V CDR1 and CDR2: SGDLS, YYNGEE. J was trimmed by 7 bases and V by 2 bases; bases with no gene match: 0. The CDR3 sequence is 14 residues long. The CDR3 reads CASSVGQGNSPLHF. The CDR3, as DNA: TGTGCCAGCAGCGTGGGACAGGGGAATTCACCCCTCCACTTT.